Here is one TCR beta chain with its context. What it binds is not known. The source of the sample is a study of persistence of HIV-infected CD4 T cells. The CDR3 is made up of 11 amino acids. Germline CDR1 MNHEY, CDR2 SVGAGI. Trimming stripped 8 bases from V and 6 bases from J, with 7 bases between. The stimulus was lysate of CMV-infected fibroblasts, roughly 10 ug/mL. CD40L/CD69 double-negative CD45RO-high memory CD4+ T cells were collected. This was the immunoSEQ version 4 assay in survey mode. Using immunoSEQ multiplex PCR, the repertoire was profiled, and TCRdb retains in-frame clones only, with some absent. The table records tens of thousands of clones, more than 70% of them present only once.

Sequences were derived from CD4+ T cells sorted from PBMCs after approximately 20-hour stimulation, sampled from a patient who received antiretroviral therapy. The receptor was isolated from an adult man with HIV who was CMV-seropositive. The chain employs TRBV6-5 and TRBJ2-2; D remains ambiguous. This CDR3 is CASGFPGELFF. DNA of the CDR3: TGTGCCAGCGGATTCCCCGGGGAGCTGTTTTTT.